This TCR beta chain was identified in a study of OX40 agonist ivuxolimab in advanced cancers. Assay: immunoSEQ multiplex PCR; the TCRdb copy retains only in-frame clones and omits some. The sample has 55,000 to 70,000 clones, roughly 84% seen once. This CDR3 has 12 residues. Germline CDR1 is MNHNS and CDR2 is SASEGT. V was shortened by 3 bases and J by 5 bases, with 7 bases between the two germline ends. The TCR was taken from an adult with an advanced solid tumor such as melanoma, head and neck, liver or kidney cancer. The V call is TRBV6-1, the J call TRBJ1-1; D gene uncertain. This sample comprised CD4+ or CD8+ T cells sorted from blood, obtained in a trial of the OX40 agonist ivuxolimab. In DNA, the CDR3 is TGTGCCAGCAGTGACTGGGGAACTGAAGCTTTCTTT. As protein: CASSDWGTEAFF.